The TCR beta chain described here comes from a study of T cell responses to AZD1222 COVID-19 vaccine. Study observations and caveats: Once two AZD1222 doses were given, Spike-specific TCR breadth and depth went up. The study reported that nearly half of spike-specific TCRs target unmutated variant regions.

From germline, CDR1 is LGHDT and CDR2 YNNKEL (reference sequence). CDR3 size: 15 residues. Trimming stripped 1 base from V and 5 bases from J, with 14 bases between. Notes on this clone: Its antigen is unidentified.

Measured with immunoSEQ multiplex PCR; TCRdb has only the in-frame clones, and not every one. The data show some 120,000 clones, 87% seen once. This sequence originates from an adult in good health. The gene calls are TRBV3-1 (or the pseudogene TRBV3-2) and TRBJ1-2, with D possibly being TRBD1 (5 bases). The sample was peripheral blood, taken on day 0 of AZD1222 vaccination. As DNA, the CDR3 is TGTGCCAGCAGCCAAGCACAGGAAATGGAGTATGGCTACACCTTC. It codes for CASSQAQEMEYGYTF.